In its sample, the clone carrying this TCR beta chain was seen a few times. Its antigen remains unidentified. Amplified TCR beta CDR3 regions came from RNA transcripts. HTBI primers were employed in a first-round RT-PCR of the TCR CDR3. MiXCR was run by TCRdb on the multiplex PCR reads, yielding one entry per CDR3 protein. The table has more than 300,000 distinct CDR3 sequences, approximately 15% seen once. The record originates from a study of T cells in Graves' hyperthyroidism and ophthalmopathy. Thyroid ultrasound, orbital computed tomography, clinical symptoms, and serum thyroxine and TRAb underpinned diagnoses. The junction had 7 bases not matched to a gene; V was cut back by 6 bases and J by 7 bases. The CDR3 totals 14 residues. Germline CDR1 WNHNN, CDR2 SYGVQD (reference sequence). General study findings and limits: The majority of expanded thyroid clonotypes above 0.001 also appeared in blood. A 13 V-J model separated ophthalmopathy from stable hyperthyroidism.

The receptor comes from an older woman with Graves' hyperthyroidism. The V and J genes are TRBV10-1 and TRBJ1-5; 9 nucleotides agree with TRBD1. Specimen: blood. CDR3 amino acids: CASSEGTGTQPQHF. CDR3 nucleotide sequence: TGCGCCAGCAGCGAGGGGACAGGGACACAGCCCCAGCATTTT.